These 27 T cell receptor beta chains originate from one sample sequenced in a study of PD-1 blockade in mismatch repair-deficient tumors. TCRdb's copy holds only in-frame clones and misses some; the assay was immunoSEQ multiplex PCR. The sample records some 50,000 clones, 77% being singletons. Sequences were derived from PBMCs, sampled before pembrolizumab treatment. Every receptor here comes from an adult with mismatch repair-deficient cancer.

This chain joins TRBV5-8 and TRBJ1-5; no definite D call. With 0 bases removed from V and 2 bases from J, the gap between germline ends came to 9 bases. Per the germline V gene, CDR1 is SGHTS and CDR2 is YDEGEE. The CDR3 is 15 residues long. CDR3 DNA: TGTGCCAGCAGCTTGGCCCAGTTTGGCAATCAGCCCCAGCATTTT. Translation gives CASSLAQFGNQPQHF.

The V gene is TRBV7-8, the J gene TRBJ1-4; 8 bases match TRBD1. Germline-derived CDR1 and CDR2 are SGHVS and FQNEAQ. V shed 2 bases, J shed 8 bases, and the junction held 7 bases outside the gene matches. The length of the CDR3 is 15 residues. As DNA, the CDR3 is TGTGCCAGCAGCTTATATGGACAGGGTAGAGAAAAACTGTTTTTT. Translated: CASSLYGQGREKLFF. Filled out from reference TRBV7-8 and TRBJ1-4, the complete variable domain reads GAGVSQSPRYKVAKRGQDVALRCDPISGHVSLFWYQQALGQGPEFLTYFQNEAQLDKSGLPSDRFFAERPEGSVSTLKIQRTQQEDSAVYLCASSLYGQGREKLFFGSGTQLSVL.

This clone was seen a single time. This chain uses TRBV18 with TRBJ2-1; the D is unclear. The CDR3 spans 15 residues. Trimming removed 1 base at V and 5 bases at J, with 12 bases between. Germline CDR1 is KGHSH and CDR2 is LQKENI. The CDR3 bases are TGTGCCAGCTCACCACTTGTAAAGCAGGACAATGAGCAGTTCTTC. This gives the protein CASSPLVKQDNEQFF. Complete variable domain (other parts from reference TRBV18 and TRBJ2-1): NAGVMQNPRHLVRRRGQEARLRCSPMKGHSHVYWYRQLPEEGLKFMVYLQKENIIDESGMPKERFSAEFPKEGPSILRIQQVVRGDSAAYFCASSPLVKQDNEQFFGPGTRLTVL.

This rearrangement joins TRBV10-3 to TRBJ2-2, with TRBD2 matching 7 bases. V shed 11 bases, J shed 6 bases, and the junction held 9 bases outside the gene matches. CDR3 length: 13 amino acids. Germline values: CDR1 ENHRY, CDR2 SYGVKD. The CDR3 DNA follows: TGTGCCGGGGGGGGTATTTCGGCCGGGGAGCTGTTTTTT. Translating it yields CAGGGISAGELFF.

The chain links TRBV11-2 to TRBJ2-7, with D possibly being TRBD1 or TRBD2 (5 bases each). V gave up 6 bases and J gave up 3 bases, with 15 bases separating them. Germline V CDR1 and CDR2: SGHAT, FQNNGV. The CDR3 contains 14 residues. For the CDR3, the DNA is TGTGCCAGCAGAATCAATCAGGGAGTCTACGAGCAGTACTTC. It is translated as CASRINQGVYEQYF. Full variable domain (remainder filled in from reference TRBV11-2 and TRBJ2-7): EAGVAQSPRYKIIEKRQSVAFWCNPISGHATLYWYQQILGQGPKLLIQFQNNGVVDDSQLPKDRFSAERLKGVDSTLKIQPAKLEDSAVYLCASRINQGVYEQYFGPGTRLTVT.

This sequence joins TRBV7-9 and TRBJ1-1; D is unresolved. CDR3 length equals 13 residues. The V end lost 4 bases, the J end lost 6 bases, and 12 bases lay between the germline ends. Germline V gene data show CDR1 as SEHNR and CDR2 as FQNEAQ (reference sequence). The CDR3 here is CASSSGGLAEAFF. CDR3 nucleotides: TGTGCCAGCAGCTCTGGAGGGTTGGCTGAAGCTTTCTTT. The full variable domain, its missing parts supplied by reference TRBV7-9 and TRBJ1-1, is DTGVSQNPRHKITKRGQNVTFRCDPISEHNRLYWYRQTLGQGPEFLTYFQNEAQLEKSRLLSDRFSAERPKGSFSTLEIQRTEQGDSAMYLCASSSGGLAEAFFGQGTRLTVV.

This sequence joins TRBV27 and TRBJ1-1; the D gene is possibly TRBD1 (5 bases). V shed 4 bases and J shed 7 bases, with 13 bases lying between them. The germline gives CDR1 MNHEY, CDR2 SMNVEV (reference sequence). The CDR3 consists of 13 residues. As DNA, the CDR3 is TGTGCCAGCAGTTCTGGACACCGACGTGAAGCTTTCTTT. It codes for CASSSGHRREAFF.

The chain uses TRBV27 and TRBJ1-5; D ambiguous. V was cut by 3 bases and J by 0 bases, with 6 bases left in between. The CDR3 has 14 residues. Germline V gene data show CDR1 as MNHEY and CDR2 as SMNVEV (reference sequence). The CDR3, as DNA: TGTGCCAGCAGTTTGAAAGATAGCAATCAGCCCCAGCATTTT. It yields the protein CASSLKDSNQPQHF.

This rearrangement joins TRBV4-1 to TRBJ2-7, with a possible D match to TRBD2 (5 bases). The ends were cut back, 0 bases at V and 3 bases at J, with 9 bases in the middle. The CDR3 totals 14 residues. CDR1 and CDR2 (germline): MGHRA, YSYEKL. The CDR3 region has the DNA TGCGCCAGCAGCCAAGAGACGGGGAACTACGAGCAGTACTTC. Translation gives CASSQETGNYEQYF.

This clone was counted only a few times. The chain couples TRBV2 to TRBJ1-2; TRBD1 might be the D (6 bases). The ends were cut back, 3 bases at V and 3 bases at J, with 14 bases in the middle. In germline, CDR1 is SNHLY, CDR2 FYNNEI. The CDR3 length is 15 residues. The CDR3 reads CASSDGGRTDYGYTF. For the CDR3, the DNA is TGTGCCAGCAGTGATGGGGGGCGAACTGACTATGGCTACACCTTC.

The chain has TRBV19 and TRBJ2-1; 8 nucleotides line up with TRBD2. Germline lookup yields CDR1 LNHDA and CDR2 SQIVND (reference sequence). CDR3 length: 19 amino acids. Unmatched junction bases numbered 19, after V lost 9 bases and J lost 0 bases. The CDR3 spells CASSLSGDSGVSSYNEQFF. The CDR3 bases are TGTGCCAGCTCCCTCTCCGGGGATAGCGGGGTAAGCTCCTACAATGAGCAGTTCTTC. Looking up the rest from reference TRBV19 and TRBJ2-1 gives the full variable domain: DGGITQSPKYLFRKEGQNVTLSCEQNLNHDAMYWYRQDPGQGLRLIYYSQIVNDFQKGDIAEGYSVSREKKESFPLTVTSAQKNPTAFYLCASSLSGDSGVSSYNEQFFGPGTRLTVL.

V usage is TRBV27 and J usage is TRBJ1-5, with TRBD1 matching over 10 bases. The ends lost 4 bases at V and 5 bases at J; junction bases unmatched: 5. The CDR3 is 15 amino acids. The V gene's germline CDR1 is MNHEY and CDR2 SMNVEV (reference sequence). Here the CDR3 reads CASSSPGTGDQPQHF. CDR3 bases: TGTGCCAGCAGTTCACCAGGGACAGGGGATCAGCCCCAGCATTTT.

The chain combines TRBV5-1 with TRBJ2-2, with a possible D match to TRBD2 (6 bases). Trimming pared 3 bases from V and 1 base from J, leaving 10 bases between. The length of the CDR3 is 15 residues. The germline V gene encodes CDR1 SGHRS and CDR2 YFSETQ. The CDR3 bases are TGCGCCAGCAGCTGGAGGGACCTGAACACCGGGGAGCTGTTTTTT. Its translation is CASSWRDLNTGELFF.

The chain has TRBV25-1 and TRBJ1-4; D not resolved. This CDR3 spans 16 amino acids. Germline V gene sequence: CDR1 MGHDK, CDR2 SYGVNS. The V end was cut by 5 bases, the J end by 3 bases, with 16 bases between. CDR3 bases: TGTGCCAGCAGTCATGGGAGTGGAATGGCTAATGAAAAACTGTTTTTT. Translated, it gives CASSHGSGMANEKLFF.

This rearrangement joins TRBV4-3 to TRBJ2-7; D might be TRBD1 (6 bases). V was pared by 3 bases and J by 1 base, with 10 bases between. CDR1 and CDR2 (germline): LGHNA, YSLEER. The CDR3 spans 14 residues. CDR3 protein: CASSQGTRSYEQYF. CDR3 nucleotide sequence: TGCGCCAGCAGCCAGGGGACACGGTCCTACGAGCAGTACTTC.

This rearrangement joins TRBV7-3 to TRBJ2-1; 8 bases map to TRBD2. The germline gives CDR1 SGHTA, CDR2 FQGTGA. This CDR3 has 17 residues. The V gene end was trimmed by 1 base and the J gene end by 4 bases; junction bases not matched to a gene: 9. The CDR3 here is CASSLSPTSGRYNEQFF. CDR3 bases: TGTGCCAGCAGCTTAAGCCCCACTAGCGGAAGATACAATGAGCAGTTCTTC. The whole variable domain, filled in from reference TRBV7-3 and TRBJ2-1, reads GAGVSQTPSNKVTEKGKYVELRCDPISGHTALYWYRQSLGQGPEFLIYFQGTGAADDSGLPNDRFFAVRPEGSVSTLKIQRTERGDSAVYLCASSLSPTSGRYNEQFFGPGTRLTVL.

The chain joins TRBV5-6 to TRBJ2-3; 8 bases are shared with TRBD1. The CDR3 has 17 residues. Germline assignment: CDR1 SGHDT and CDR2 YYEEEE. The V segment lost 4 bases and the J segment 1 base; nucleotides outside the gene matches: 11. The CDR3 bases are TGTGCCAGCAGCCTAAATTTACAGGGGGTGGGCACAGATACGCAGTATTTT. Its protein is CASSLNLQGVGTDTQYF.

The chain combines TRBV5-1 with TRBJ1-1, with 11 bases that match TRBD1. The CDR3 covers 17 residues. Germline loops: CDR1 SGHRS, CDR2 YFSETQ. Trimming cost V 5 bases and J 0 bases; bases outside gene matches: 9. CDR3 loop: CASRKGQGVLLNTEAFF. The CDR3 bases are TGCGCCAGCAGGAAGGGACAGGGGGTGTTGTTGAACACTGAAGCTTTCTTT.

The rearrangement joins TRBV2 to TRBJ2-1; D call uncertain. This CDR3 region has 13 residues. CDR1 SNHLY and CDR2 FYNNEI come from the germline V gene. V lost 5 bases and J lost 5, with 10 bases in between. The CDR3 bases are TGTGCCAGCAGTCTAACTCAAGACAATGAGCAGTTCTTC. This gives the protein CASSLTQDNEQFF.

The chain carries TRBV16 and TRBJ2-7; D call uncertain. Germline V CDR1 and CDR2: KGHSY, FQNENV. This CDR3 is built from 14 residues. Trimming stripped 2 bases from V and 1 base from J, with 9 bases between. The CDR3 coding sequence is TGTGCCAGCAGCCAAGCCCACACTTCCTACGAGCAGTACTTC. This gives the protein CASSQAHTSYEQYF.

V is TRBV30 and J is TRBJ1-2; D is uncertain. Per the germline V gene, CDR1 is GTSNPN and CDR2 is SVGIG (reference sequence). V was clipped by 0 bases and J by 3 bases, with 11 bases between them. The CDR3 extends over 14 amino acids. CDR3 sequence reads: CAWSVGLSYYGYTF. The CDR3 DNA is TGTGCCTGGAGTGTAGGGCTGAGCTACTATGGCTACACCTTC.

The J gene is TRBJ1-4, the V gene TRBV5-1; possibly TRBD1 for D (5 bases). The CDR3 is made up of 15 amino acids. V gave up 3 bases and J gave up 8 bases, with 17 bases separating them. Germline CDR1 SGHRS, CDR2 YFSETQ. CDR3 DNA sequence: TGCGCCAGCAGCTCCCCCGGGAGGGGTCTGGAAAAACTGTTTTTT. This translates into CASSSPGRGLEKLFF.

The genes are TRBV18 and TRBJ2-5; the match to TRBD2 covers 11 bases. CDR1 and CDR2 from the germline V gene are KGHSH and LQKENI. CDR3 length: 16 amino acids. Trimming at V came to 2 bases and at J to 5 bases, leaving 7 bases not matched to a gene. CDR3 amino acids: CASSPSTSGSGETQYF. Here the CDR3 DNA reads TGTGCCAGCTCACCAAGTACTAGCGGGAGCGGGGAGACCCAGTACTTC.

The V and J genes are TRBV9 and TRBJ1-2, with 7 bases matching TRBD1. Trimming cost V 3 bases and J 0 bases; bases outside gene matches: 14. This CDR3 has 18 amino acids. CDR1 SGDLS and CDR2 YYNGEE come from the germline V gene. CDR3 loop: CASSGPRGTDHTNYGYTF. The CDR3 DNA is TGTGCCAGCAGCGGACCCCGAGGGACAGACCATACTAACTATGGCTACACCTTC.

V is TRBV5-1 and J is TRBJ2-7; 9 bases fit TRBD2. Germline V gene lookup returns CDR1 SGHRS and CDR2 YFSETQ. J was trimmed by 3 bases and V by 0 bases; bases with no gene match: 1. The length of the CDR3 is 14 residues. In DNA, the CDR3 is TGCGCCAGCAGCTTGGTTAGCGGGAGCTACGAGCAGTACTTC. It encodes CASSLVSGSYEQYF. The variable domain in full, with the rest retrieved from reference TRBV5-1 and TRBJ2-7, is KAGVTQTPRYLIKTRGQQVTLSCSPISGHRSVSWYQQTPGQGLQFLFEYFSETQRNKGNFPGRFSGRQFSNSRSEMNVSTLELGDSALYLCASSLVSGSYEQYFGPGTRLTVT.

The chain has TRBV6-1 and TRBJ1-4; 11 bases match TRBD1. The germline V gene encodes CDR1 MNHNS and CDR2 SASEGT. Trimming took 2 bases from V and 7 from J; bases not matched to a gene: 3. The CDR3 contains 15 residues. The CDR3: CASSESGTGGEKLFF. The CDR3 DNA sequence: TGTGCCAGCAGTGAATCCGGGACAGGGGGTGAAAAACTGTTTTTT.

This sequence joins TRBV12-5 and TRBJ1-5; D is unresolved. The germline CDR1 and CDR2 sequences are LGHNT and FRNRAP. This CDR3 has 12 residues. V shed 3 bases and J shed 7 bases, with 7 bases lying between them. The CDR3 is CASGFPGQPQHF. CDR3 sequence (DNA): TGTGCTAGTGGTTTCCCCGGACAGCCCCAGCATTTT.